These T cell receptor beta chains were read from a single sample in a study of T-cell memory formation after mild COVID-19. TCRdb reanalysed the 5' RACE reads using MiXCR and keeps one entry per CDR3 protein. The repertoire includes roughly 600,000 distinct CDR3 sequences, about a sixth of them detected once, and 12% sits in the top ten. The sequencing input was PBMCs or a T cell subset sorted from them (not recorded which). These receptors were obtained from an adult woman who had mild COVID-19 (a few samples of this study predate the infection). Cell type and time point are not known. Each CDR3 is given with its conserved first and last residue. D genes are given only for firm matches. For some rows the clone size is stated as once, few or many, or as a class when expanded; others skip it.

DNA: TGCGCCAGCAGCTTGGTTGGGGGGGGAGGAACTGAAGCTTTCTTT
CDR3: CASSLVGGGGTEAFF
size: few
length: 15
D: -
J: TRBJ1-1
V: TRBV5-1

DNA: TGTGCCAGCAGCGTAGGCGGACTAGCGGCCTGGGAGAGGGCCAACGTCCTGACTTTC
CDR3: CASSVGGLAAWERANVLTF
size: -
length: 19
D: TRBD2
J: TRBJ2-6
V: TRBV9

DNA: TGTGCCAGCAGCGTAAAGACAGGGGGCGGCCGCACAGATACGCAGTATTTT
CDR3: CASSVKTGGGRTDTQYF
size: many
length: 17
D: TRBD1
J: TRBJ2-3
V: TRBV7-2

DNA: TGTGCCAGTAGTATTGCAGGGGGAGGATACAATGAGCAGTTCTTC
CDR3: CASSIAGGGYNEQFF
size: -
length: 15
D: -
J: TRBJ2-1
V: TRBV19

DNA: TGTGCCAGCAGCTTCTCCCCCCGGACGGCAACCTACGAGCAGTACTTC
CDR3: CASSFSPRTATYEQYF
size: few
length: 16
D: -
J: TRBJ2-7
V: TRBV7-9

DNA: TGTGCCAGCAGCGTATCGGGGACTTCTCACTACGAGCAGTACTTC
CDR3: CASSVSGTSHYEQYF
size: few
length: 15
D: -
J: TRBJ2-7
V: TRBV9

DNA: TGTGCCAGCAGCACGACAGGGCGCGATAGAATTCAGTACTTC
CDR3: CASSTTGRDRIQYF
size: -
length: 14
D: TRBD1
J: TRBJ2-4
V: TRBV7-9

DNA: TGCGCCAGCAGCCAGGCCAGGTTTTTCTCTAACTATGGCTACACCTTC
CDR3: CASSQARFFSNYGYTF
size: many
length: 16
D: -
J: TRBJ1-2
V: TRBV4-3

DNA: TGCGCCAGCAGCTTCAGTGATCCGGCACACAATGAGCAGTTCTTC
CDR3: CASSFSDPAHNEQFF
size: -
length: 15
D: -
J: TRBJ2-1
V: TRBV5-1

DNA: TGCAGTGCTACAACTCCGGGACAGGGGGCGGTTGAGACCCAGTACTTC
CDR3: CSATTPGQGAVETQYF
size: -
length: 16
D: TRBD1
J: TRBJ2-5
V: TRBV20-1

DNA: TGTGCCAGCAGCCAAGTTGTAAGGGGTAATCAGCCCCAGCATTTT
CDR3: CASSQVVRGNQPQHF
size: -
length: 15
D: -
J: TRBJ1-5
V: TRBV3-2

DNA: TGCAGTGCGTCCATCCCAGGACAGACTTACTCTGGAAACACCATATATTTT
CDR3: CSASIPGQTYSGNTIYF
size: -
length: 17
D: -
J: TRBJ1-3
V: TRBV20-1

DNA: TGCGCCAGCAGCCAAGAACCCCAGGGTACCTACGAGCAGTACTTC
CDR3: CASSQEPQGTYEQYF
size: -
length: 15
D: -
J: TRBJ2-7
V: TRBV4-1

DNA: TGCAGCGTTGCGGGGACCTTCTCTGGAAACACCATATATTTT
CDR3: CSVAGTFSGNTIYF
size: few
length: 14
D: -
J: TRBJ1-3
V: TRBV29-1

DNA: TGTGCCAGCAGTCAGCTAGCGGGAGGGCTGGCAGATACGCAGTATTTT
CDR3: CASSQLAGGLADTQYF
size: few
length: 16
D: TRBD2
J: TRBJ2-3
V: TRBV6-5

DNA: TGCAGTGCTAGAGGAATTCAGGCGTTGAACACTGAAGCTTTCTTT
CDR3: CSARGIQALNTEAFF
size: -
length: 15
D: -
J: TRBJ1-1
V: TRBV20-1

DNA: TGCAGTGCTAGTGGCGGGAATAGCAATCAGCCCCAGCATTTT
CDR3: CSASGGNSNQPQHF
size: -
length: 14
D: -
J: TRBJ1-5
V: TRBV20-1

DNA: TGTGCCAGTAGACCACTACAGGGCGAGGAAAAACTGTTTTTT
CDR3: CASRPLQGEEKLFF
size: few
length: 14
D: -
J: TRBJ1-4
V: TRBV2

DNA: TGCAGTGCTGCCGAGCTAGCGCTTTCCTACAATGAGCAGTTCTTC
CDR3: CSAAELALSYNEQFF
size: many
length: 15
D: -
J: TRBJ2-1
V: TRBV20-1

DNA: TGTGCCATCAGTGAGTCTCTGGGCGGTGAGCAGTTCTTC
CDR3: CAISESLGGEQFF
size: many
length: 13
D: -
J: TRBJ2-1
V: TRBV10-3

DNA: TGTGCCAGCGGCCCAGGGATAGGCTACACCTTC
CDR3: CASGPGIGYTF
size: -
length: 11
D: -
J: TRBJ1-2
V: TRBV6-5

DNA: TGTGCCAGCAGGAGCCGGGACAGGGCCAATCAGCCCCAGCATTTT
CDR3: CASRSRDRANQPQHF
size: few
length: 15
D: TRBD1
J: TRBJ1-5
V: TRBV6-5

DNA: TGTGCCAGCAGCCAAGAAGTGACGGGCATTCAGTACTTC
CDR3: CASSQEVTGIQYF
size: few
length: 13
D: -
J: TRBJ2-4
V: TRBV3-1